What follows are 12 T cell receptor beta chains derived from one specimen sequenced in a study of T cell responses to AZD1222 COVID-19 vaccine (dated by TCRdb to the early 2020s). Libraries were constructed by the immunoSEQ multiplex PCR assay. TCRdb re-hosts the immuneACCESS table, in-frame sequences only. Its copies lack some clones; in the studies checked, an unresolved V gene accounts for under half of them, and the cause for the rest is not known. Across this sample there are some 120,000 clones, with approximately 87% seen only once. The top ten clonotypes cover roughly 10% of the sample. The time point label of this sample denotes: baseline before first vaccination. This specimen consisted of peripheral blood, obtained on day 0 of AZD1222 vaccination. Source of these receptors: an adult in good health.

V usage is TRBV19 and J usage is TRBJ2-2, with D tentatively TRBD1 (5 bases). CDR3 length: 15 residues. Trimming shortened V by 8 bases and J by 7 bases, and 20 bases separated the two germline ends. CDR1 LNHDA and CDR2 SQIVND come from the germline V gene (reference sequence). The CDR3 region is CASGRARAHFGELFF. CDR3 in DNA: TGTGCCAGTGGCAGGGCCCGGGCTCATTTCGGGGAGCTGTTTTTT.

The rearrangement joins TRBV9 to TRBJ1-2; 7 positions agree with TRBD1. Trimming at V came to 4 bases and at J to 7 bases, leaving 10 bases not matched to a gene. Germline CDR1 is SGDLS and CDR2 is YYNGEE. The CDR3 consists of 14 residues. Here the CDR3 reads CASSPGTDLAGYTF. The CDR3 region has the DNA TGTGCCAGCAGCCCTGGGACAGACCTGGCTGGCTACACCTTC. The entire variable domain, with the rest obtained from reference TRBV9 and TRBJ1-2, is as follows: DSGVTQTPKHLITATGQRVTLRCSPRSGDLSVYWYQQSLDQGLQFLIQYYNGEERAKGNILERFSAQQFPDLHSELNLSSLELGDSALYFCASSPGTDLAGYTFGSGTRLTVV.

The V and J genes are TRBV27 and TRBJ2-1; D is uncertain. Per germline, CDR1 MNHEY and CDR2 SMNVEV (reference sequence). V gave up 1 base and J gave up 8 bases, with 9 bases separating them. The CDR3 spans 13 residues. The CDR3 DNA reads TGTGCCAGCAGTTTATGGCCCCCCCATGAGCAGTTCTTC. It codes for CASSLWPPHEQFF.

The V call is TRBV7-9, the J call TRBJ2-3, with 9 positions matching TRBD1. Germline V CDR1 and CDR2: SEHNR, FQNEAQ (reference sequence). The CDR3 extends over 15 amino acids. V lost 6 bases and J lost 5; bases outside the gene matches: 9. CDR3 amino acids: CASSLGQGLRDTQYF. CDR3 bases: TGTGCCAGCAGTCTGGGACAGGGTTTGAGAGATACGCAGTATTTT.

The rearrangement uses TRBV7-9 and TRBJ2-5; D ambiguous. V was pared by 1 base and J by 0 bases, with 6 bases between. The CDR3 is 14 amino acids. Germline lookup yields CDR1 SEHNR and CDR2 FQNEAQ (reference sequence). In DNA form, the CDR3 reads TGTGCCAGCAGCTTAGGAGAGTACCAAGAGACCCAGTACTTC. Residues: CASSLGEYQETQYF.

The chain is built from TRBV23-1 and TRBJ1-1, with D hard to call. TRBV23-1 is sorted into the ORF group, with uncertain function. Between the trimmed V and J ends, which lost 3 bases and 3 bases, there was a span of 8 bases. CDR3 length: 13 residues. CDR3 nucleotide sequence: TGCGCCAGCAGTCAGAGAGATGACACTGAAGCTTTCTTT. Protein product: CASSQRDDTEAFF.

Only a few counts were recorded for this clone. The genes are TRBV19 and TRBJ1-1, with D unresolved. The germline V gene encodes CDR1 LNHDA and CDR2 SQIVND (reference sequence). V was clipped by 1 base and J by 0 bases, with 3 bases between them. This CDR3 spans 13 amino acids. CDR3 sequence: CASSIVVNTEAFF. The CDR3 DNA reads TGTGCCAGTAGTATAGTGGTGAACACTGAAGCTTTCTTT.

The CDR3 DNA sequence: TGTGCCAGCAGCGTAAAACCCCGGGACAGTGAAGGAGGCTACACCTTC. This sequence encodes CASSVKPRDSEGGYTF. The chain links TRBV9 to TRBJ1-2, with TRBD1 identical over 7 bases. The CDR3 contains 16 residues. CDR1 SGDLS and CDR2 YYNGEE come from the germline V gene. With 1 base clipped from V and 8 bases from J, the junction kept 14 bases outside the gene matches.

This clone was seen more than once but under ten times. CDR3 sequence (DNA): TGTGCCACCAGTGATACTAACACCGGGGAGCTGTTTTTT. This gives the protein CATSDTNTGELFF. The chain uses TRBV24-1 and TRBJ2-2; D is unresolved. Germline loops: CDR1 KGHDR, CDR2 SFDVKD. The CDR3 runs 13 residues. Trimming left V 3 bases short and J 2 bases short, with 3 bases between.

V usage is TRBV4-3 and J usage is TRBJ2-7; perhaps D is TRBD1 or TRBD2 (5 bases each). V was cut by 0 bases and J by 7 bases, with 22 bases left in between. This CDR3 region has 17 residues. The germline V gene has CDR1 LGHNA and CDR2 YSLEER. The CDR3 DNA is TGCGCCAGCAGCCAAGACCCCACGGGACCTAACCCGGAGGAGCAGTACTTC. Amino acid sequence: CASSQDPTGPNPEEQYF.

The chain joins TRBV2 to TRBJ1-1; the D is unclear. With 8 bases removed from V and 3 bases from J, the gap between germline ends came to 13 bases. The CDR3 is 13 amino acids. CDR1 is SNHLY and CDR2 is FYNNEI in the germline V gene. In DNA form, the CDR3 reads TGTGCCAGCTCCTCCGTTAGGGACACTGAAGCTTTCTTT. Translated, it gives CASSSVRDTEAFF.

The chain employs TRBV3-1 (or the pseudogene TRBV3-2) and TRBJ1-1; D gene unclear. The CDR3 spans 13 residues. CDR1 is LGHDT and CDR2 is YNNKEL in the germline V gene (reference sequence). V was clipped by 4 bases and J by 4 bases, with 10 bases between them. The CDR3 bases are TGTGCCAGCAGCCTCGGGGTTGGCACTGAAGCTTTCTTT. This sequence encodes CASSLGVGTEAFF.